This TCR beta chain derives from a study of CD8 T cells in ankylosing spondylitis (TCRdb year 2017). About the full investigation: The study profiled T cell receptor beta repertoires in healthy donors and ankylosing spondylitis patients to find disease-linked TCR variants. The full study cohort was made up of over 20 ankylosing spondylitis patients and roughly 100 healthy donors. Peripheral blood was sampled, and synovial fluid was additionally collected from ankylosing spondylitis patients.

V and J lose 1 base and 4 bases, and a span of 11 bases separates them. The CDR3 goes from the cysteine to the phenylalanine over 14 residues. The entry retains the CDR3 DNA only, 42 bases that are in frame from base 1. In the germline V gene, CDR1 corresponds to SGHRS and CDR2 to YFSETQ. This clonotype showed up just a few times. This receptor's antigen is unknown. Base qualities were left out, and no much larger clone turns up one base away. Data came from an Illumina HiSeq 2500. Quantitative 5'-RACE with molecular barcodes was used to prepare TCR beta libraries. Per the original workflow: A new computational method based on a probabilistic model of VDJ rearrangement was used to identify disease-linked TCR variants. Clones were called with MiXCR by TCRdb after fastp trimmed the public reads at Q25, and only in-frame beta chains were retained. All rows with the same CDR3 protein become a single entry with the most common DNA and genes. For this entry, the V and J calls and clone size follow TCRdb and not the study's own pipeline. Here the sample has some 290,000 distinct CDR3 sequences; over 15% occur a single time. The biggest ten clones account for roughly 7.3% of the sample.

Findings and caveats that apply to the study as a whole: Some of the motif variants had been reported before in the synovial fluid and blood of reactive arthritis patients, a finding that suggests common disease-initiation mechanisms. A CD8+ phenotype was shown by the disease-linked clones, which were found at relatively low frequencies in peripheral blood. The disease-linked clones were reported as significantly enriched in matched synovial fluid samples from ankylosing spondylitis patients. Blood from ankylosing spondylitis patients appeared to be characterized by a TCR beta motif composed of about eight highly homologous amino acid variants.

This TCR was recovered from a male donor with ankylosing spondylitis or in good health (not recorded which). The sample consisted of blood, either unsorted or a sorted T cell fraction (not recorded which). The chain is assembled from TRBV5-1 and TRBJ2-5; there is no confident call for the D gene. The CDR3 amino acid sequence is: CASSLFPGRETQYF. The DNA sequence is TGCGCCAGCAGCTTGTTCCCAGGTAGAGAGACCCAGTACTTC.